Presented here are 25 T cell receptor beta chains from one specimen sequenced in a study of blood T cell repertoires in COVID-19. Assay: immunoSEQ multiplex PCR; the TCRdb copy retains only in-frame clones and omits some. The sample gives 80,000 or so clones, approximately 78% of which show up once; more than 9% is in the top ten. What was sequenced was peripheral blood. Receptor source: a man between 60 and 75 years old with acute or convalescent COVID-19.

The rearrangement uses TRBV2 and TRBJ2-5; 10 nucleotides agree with TRBD2. V dropped 8 bases and J dropped 5; count of bases not matched to a gene: 2. Germline assignment: CDR1 SNHLY and CDR2 FYNNEI. There are 12 residues in the CDR3. The CDR3 loop reads CASLAGGETQYF. CDR3 coding DNA: TGTGCCAGCTTAGCGGGGGGCGAGACCCAGTACTTC.

The genes are TRBV5-4 and TRBJ2-5; the match to TRBD2 covers 12 bases. After removal of 4 bases from V and 5 bases from J, the junction contained 12 bases not matched to a gene. Germline values: CDR1 SGHNT, CDR2 YYREEE (reference sequence). The CDR3 extends over 17 amino acids. The CDR3 here is CASSGQGTSGGRETQYF. The CDR3 DNA reads as TGTGCCAGCAGCGGTCAGGGAACTAGCGGGGGGCGGGAGACCCAGTACTTC.

This clone came up a few times. The chain combines TRBV29-1 with TRBJ2-1, with a possible D match to TRBD2 (6 bases). CDR1 is SQVTM and CDR2 is ANQGSEA in the germline V gene. Trimming left V 7 bases short and J 10 bases short, with 20 bases between. The CDR3 contains 13 residues. The chain's CDR3 is CSAGRLADGEQFF. CDR3 sequence (DNA): TGCAGCGCCGGAAGGTTAGCGGATGGGGAGCAGTTCTTC.

The chain links TRBV24-1 to TRBJ2-1; 7 bases fit TRBD1. J gave up 7 bases and V 7 bases, and 12 bases lay outside the gene matches. CDR3 length equals 15 residues. Germline-derived CDR1 and CDR2 are KGHDR and SFDVKD. The CDR3 sequence is CATSPLTGWGNEQFF. The CDR3 DNA follows: TGTGCCACCAGCCCTCTGACAGGGTGGGGGAATGAGCAGTTCTTC.

J is TRBJ2-2 and V is TRBV7-3; TRBD1 matches 7 bases. The V gene end was trimmed by 1 base and the J gene end by 3 bases; junction bases not matched to a gene: 2. The germline CDR1 and CDR2 sequences are SGHTA and FQGTGA. This CDR3 region has 15 residues. The CDR3 sequence is CASSLRQGDTGELFF. The CDR3 bases are TGTGCCAGCAGCTTAAGACAGGGAGACACCGGGGAGCTGTTTTTT.

The V gene is TRBV4-2, the J gene TRBJ2-1, with D maybe TRBD2 (5 bases). The germline V and J ends were trimmed by 6 bases and 0 bases, with 12 bases remaining between them. The CDR3 is made up of 15 amino acids. CDR1 is LGHNA and CDR2 is YNFKEQ in the germline V gene. CDR3 bases: TGTGCCAGCAGGAGCGGTTCGAGCTCCTACAATGAGCAGTTCTTC. Its protein is CASRSGSSSYNEQFF.

The chain uses TRBV9 and TRBJ2-5; D remains unclear. Germline values: CDR1 SGDLS, CDR2 YYNGEE. V dropped 4 bases and J dropped 3 bases, with 13 bases sitting between them. The CDR3 has 14 residues. The CDR3: CASSPGQVEETQYF. The CDR3 nucleotides are TGTGCCAGCAGCCCTGGGCAGGTGGAAGAGACCCAGTACTTC.

This sequence joins TRBV15 and TRBJ2-5, with TRBD2 matching 8 bases. Trimming removed 0 bases from V and 5 bases from J; junction bases left unmatched: 8. Per the germline V gene, CDR1 is LNHNV and CDR2 is YYDKDF (reference sequence). This CDR3 is built from 16 residues. The CDR3 region is CATSREEAGEGETQYF. DNA for the CDR3: TGTGCCACCAGCAGAGAGGAAGCGGGGGAGGGGGAGACCCAGTACTTC.

V usage is TRBV5-4 and J usage is TRBJ1-4; D perhaps matches TRBD1 (5 bases). Trimming left V 3 bases short and J 8 bases short, with 20 bases between. CDR1 is SGHNT, CDR2 YYREEE, per germline (reference sequence). This CDR3 comprises 16 residues. The CDR3 nucleotides are TGTGCCAGCAGCTCCTATTCAGCAGGGCTCAGCGAAAAACTGTTTTTT. This translates into CASSSYSAGLSEKLFF.

The rearrangement links TRBV7-3 to TRBJ2-2, with 10 bases matching TRBD2. J was trimmed by 4 bases and V by 2 bases; bases with no gene match: 10. The CDR3 is 18 amino acids. Germline CDR1 SGHTA, CDR2 FQGTGA. This CDR3 reads CASSLRAGGPISTGELFF. The DNA of the CDR3 is TGTGCCAGCAGCTTACGAGCGGGGGGGCCAATAAGCACCGGGGAGCTGTTTTTT.

This clone was detected only a few times. The chain recombines TRBV18 with TRBJ1-2, with 7 bases that match TRBD1. V lost 3 bases to trimming and J lost 8 bases; unmatched junction nucleotides: 3. The CDR3 is 12 residues long. Per germline, CDR1 KGHSH and CDR2 LQKENI. CDR3: CASSPTGRGYTF. CDR3 DNA: TGTGCCAGCTCACCGACAGGGAGGGGCTACACCTTC.

The count of this clone is one. The chain recombines TRBV20-1 with TRBJ2-3; D not resolved. Germline values: CDR1 DFQATT, CDR2 SNEGSKA (reference sequence). The V end was cut by 4 bases, the J end by 6 bases, with 8 bases between. This CDR3 spans 11 amino acids. CDR3 coding DNA: TGCAGTGCTACCCCGTTGGATACGCAGTATTTT. Translation: CSATPLDTQYF.

The chain employs TRBV24-1 and TRBJ2-1; 7 bases line up with TRBD2. Per germline, CDR1 KGHDR and CDR2 SFDVKD. V lost 1 base and J lost 2; bases outside the gene matches: 10. This CDR3 contains 18 residues. This CDR3 reads CATSDFPSTSDPYNEQFF. CDR3 bases: TGTGCCACCAGTGATTTTCCCTCCACTAGCGATCCCTACAATGAGCAGTTCTTC.

This clone has a handful of counts. The rearrangement links TRBV19 to TRBJ2-5, with TRBD2 as a possible D gene (6 bases). Trimming shortened V by 4 bases and J by 3 bases, and 9 bases separated the two germline ends. This CDR3 region has 13 residues. CDR1 is LNHDA, CDR2 SQIVND, per germline (reference sequence). CDR3 sequence (DNA): TGTGCCAGTAGTAGGACTACCAAAGAGACCCAGTACTTC. Its protein is CASSRTTKETQYF.

This sequence joins TRBV6-1 and TRBJ2-4; 7 bases align to TRBD1. CDR3 size: 14 residues. Germline lookup yields CDR1 MNHNS and CDR2 SASEGT. V lost 1 base, J lost 6 bases, and 3 bases stayed unmatched. The chain's CDR3 is CASSEDRGGNIQYF. For the CDR3, the DNA is TGTGCCAGCAGTGAAGACAGGGGTGGAAACATTCAGTACTTC.

The J gene is TRBJ1-5, the V gene TRBV19; TRBD1 matches 8 bases. CDR3 length: 14 residues. Germline CDR1 is LNHDA and CDR2 is SQIVND (reference sequence). With V trimmed by 6 bases and J by 2 bases, 3 bases remained unmatched. The CDR3 here is CASSDRGRNQPQHF. For the CDR3, the DNA is TGTGCCAGTAGCGACAGGGGACGCAATCAGCCCCAGCATTTT.

This chain uses TRBV7-8 with TRBJ2-1; unclear D gene. The length of the CDR3 is 16 residues. Per the germline V gene, CDR1 is SGHVS and CDR2 is FQNEAQ. The ends were cut back, 5 bases at V and 0 bases at J, with 14 bases in the middle. This chain's CDR3 is CASSLPSVSSYNEQFF. For the CDR3, the DNA is TGTGCCAGCAGCCTGCCGAGCGTGAGCTCCTACAATGAGCAGTTCTTC.

V gene TRBV19 combines with J gene TRBJ2-5; D is undetermined. Germline CDR1 reads LNHDA; CDR2 reads SQIVND (reference sequence). V lost 0 bases and J 5 bases, leaving 13 bases between the germline ends. This CDR3 has 15 amino acids. CDR3: CASSIDGPNWETQYF. In DNA form, the CDR3 reads TGTGCCAGTAGTATAGATGGGCCAAATTGGGAGACCCAGTACTTC.

This clone was picked up one time. The rearrangement links TRBV2 to TRBJ2-3; D is unresolved. The germline gives CDR1 SNHLY, CDR2 FYNNEI. Trimming took off 8 bases at V and 2 bases at J, with 11 bases between the two ends. The CDR3 is 13 residues long. This CDR3 is CASGWALTDTQYF. CDR3 sequence (DNA): TGTGCCAGCGGGTGGGCTCTCACAGATACGCAGTATTTT.

The chain carries TRBV29-1 and TRBJ1-2; D call uncertain. The CDR3 runs 11 residues. Trimming pared 8 bases from V and 8 bases from J, leaving 15 bases between. CDR1 is SQVTM and CDR2 is ANQGSEA in the germline V gene. The CDR3 DNA sequence: TGCAGCATAGAGGTATCAAGCGGCTACACCTTC. Its translation is CSIEVSSGYTF.

The chain employs TRBV11-2 and TRBJ1-4, with D unresolved. Trimming stripped 0 bases from V and 3 bases from J, with 14 bases between. The germline V gene has CDR1 SGHAT and CDR2 FQNNGV. The CDR3 totals 17 residues. This chain's CDR3 is CASSLDGRVAANEKLFF. CDR3 sequence (DNA): TGTGCCAGCAGCTTAGATGGGCGGGTTGCGGCTAATGAAAAACTGTTTTTT.

On this clone itself: The final CDR3 position lacks the conserved phenylalanine or tryptophan, pointing to a likely read error. This chain links TRBV16 with TRBJ1-2, with D unclear. Per the germline V gene, CDR1 is KGHSY and CDR2 is FQNENV. Trimming stripped 0 bases from V and 4 bases from J, with 6 bases between. The length of the CDR3 is 13 residues. DNA for the CDR3: TGTGCCAGCAGCCAATCGCGGGGCTATGGCTACACCTCC. It specifies CASSQSRGYGYTS.

V is TRBV15 and J is TRBJ1-1; D ambiguous. The germline gives CDR1 LNHNV, CDR2 YYDKDF (reference sequence). The germline V and J ends were trimmed by 3 bases and 7 bases, with 12 bases remaining between them. The length of the CDR3 is 13 residues. The CDR3 DNA is TGTGCCACCAGCAGTAGTACGGTCCTTGAAGCTTTCTTT. The encoded protein is CATSSSTVLEAFF.

J is TRBJ2-7 and V is TRBV28; 10 bases are a match to TRBD1. CDR1 and CDR2 from the germline V gene are MDHEN and SYDVKM. V was clipped by 7 bases and J by 6 bases; unmatched bases: 6. This CDR3 comprises 13 residues. CDR3 bases: TGTGCCAGCATCTCCGGGACAGGGGCCGAGCAGTACTTC. It yields the protein CASISGTGAEQYF.

The chain joins TRBV7-3 to TRBJ2-3; no reliable D call. The germline V gene encodes CDR1 SGHTA and CDR2 FQGTGA. Trimming pared 5 bases from V and 3 bases from J, leaving 9 bases between. This CDR3 has 13 residues. Here the CDR3 reads CASSPFLTDTQYF. The CDR3 DNA follows: TGTGCCAGCAGCCCCTTCCTTACAGATACGCAGTATTTT.